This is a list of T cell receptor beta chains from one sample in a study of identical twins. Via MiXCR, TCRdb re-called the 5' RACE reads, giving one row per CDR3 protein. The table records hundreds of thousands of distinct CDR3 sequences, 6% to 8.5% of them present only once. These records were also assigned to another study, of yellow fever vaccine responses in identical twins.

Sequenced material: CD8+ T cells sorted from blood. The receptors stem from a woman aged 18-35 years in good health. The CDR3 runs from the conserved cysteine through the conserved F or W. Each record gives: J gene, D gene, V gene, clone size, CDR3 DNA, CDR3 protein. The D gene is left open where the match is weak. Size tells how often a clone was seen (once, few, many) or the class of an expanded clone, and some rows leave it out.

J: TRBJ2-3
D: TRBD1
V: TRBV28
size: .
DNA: TGTGCCAGCACCCTGGACAGGGCCCGCACAGATACGCAGTATTTT
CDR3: CASTLDRARTDTQYF

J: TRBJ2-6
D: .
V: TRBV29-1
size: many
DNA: TGCAGCGTTGTGCTGGAGGGGCCCCACTCTGGGGCCAACGTCCTGACTTTC
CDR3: CSVVLEGPHSGANVLTF

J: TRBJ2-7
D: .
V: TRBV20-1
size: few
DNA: TGCAGTGCTAGAGATTATCAGACCTACGAGCAGTACTTC
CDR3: CSARDYQTYEQYF

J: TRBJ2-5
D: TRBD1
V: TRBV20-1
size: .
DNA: TGCAGTGCTAGATTCCCTGGGACAGGGAAAGAGACCCAGTACTTC
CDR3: CSARFPGTGKETQYF

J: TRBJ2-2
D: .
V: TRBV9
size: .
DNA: TGTGCCAGCAGCGCGGGATCAAAGTCGGGGGAGCTGTTTTTT
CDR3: CASSAGSKSGELFF

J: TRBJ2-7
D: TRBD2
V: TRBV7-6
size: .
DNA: TGTGCCAGCAGCCCCCGGCTAGCGGGAGAGGGCTACGAGCAGTACTTC
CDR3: CASSPRLAGEGYEQYF

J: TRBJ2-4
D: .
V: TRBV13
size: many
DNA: TGTGCCAGCAGCTTAAGGGGGATAGCCAAAAACATTCAGTACTTC
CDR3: CASSLRGIAKNIQYF

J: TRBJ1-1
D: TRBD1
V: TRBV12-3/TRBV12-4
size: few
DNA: TGTGCCAGCAGCCATCCTAAGACAGGGATGAACACTGAAGCTTTCTTT
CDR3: CASSHPKTGMNTEAFF

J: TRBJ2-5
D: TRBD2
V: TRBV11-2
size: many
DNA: TGTGCCAGCAGCTTAGATCTAGCCGGGAGGCAAGAGACCCAGTACTTC
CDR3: CASSLDLAGRQETQYF

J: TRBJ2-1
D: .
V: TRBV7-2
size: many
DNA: TGTGCCAGCAGCCCAGGCTCCACCTACAATGAGCAGTTCTTC
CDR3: CASSPGSTYNEQFF

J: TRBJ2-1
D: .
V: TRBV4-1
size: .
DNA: TGCGCCAGCAGCCAATCGCTTTCCTACAATGAGCAGTTCTTC
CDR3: CASSQSLSYNEQFF

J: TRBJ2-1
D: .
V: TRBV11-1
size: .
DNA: TGTGCCAGCAGCTTTTTAAGGCAGGGGGGATCCAAGGGGTCTAGTGAGCAGTTCTTC
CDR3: CASSFLRQGGSKGSSEQFF

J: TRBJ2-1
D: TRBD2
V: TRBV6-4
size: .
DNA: TGTGCCAGCAGTGGGACTAGCGGGGGGGCAAATGAGCAGTTCTTC
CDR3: CASSGTSGGANEQFF

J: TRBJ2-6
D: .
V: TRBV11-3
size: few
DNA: TGTGCCAGCAGCTTACTCTGGGGGCCCGGGGCCAACGTCCTGACTTTC
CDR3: CASSLLWGPGANVLTF

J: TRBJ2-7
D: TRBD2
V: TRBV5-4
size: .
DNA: TGTGCCAGCAGCGCCGCCGGGACTAGCTATAATATGTACTTC
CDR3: CASSAAGTSYNMYF